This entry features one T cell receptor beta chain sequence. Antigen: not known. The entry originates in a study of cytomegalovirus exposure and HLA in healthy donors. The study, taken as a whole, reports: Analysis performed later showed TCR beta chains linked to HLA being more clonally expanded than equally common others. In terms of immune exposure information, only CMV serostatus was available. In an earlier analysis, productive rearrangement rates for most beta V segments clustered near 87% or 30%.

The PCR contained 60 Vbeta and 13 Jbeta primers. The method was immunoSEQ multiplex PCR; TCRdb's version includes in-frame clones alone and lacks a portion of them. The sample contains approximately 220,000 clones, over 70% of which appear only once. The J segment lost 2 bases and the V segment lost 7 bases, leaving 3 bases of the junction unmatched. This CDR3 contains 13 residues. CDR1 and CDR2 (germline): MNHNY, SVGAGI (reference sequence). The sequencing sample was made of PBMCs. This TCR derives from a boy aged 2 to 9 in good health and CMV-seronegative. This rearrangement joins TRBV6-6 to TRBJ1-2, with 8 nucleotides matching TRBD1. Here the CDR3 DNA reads TGTGCCAGCACAAGGACAGGGAACTATGGCTACACCTTC. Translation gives CASTRTGNYGYTF.